The rows below give T cell receptor beta chains drawn from one sample of a study of vaccination and CD4 T cells after COVID-19. These TCRs' antigens remain unknown. From the PCR reads, TCRdb called clonotypes with MiXCR, one entry per CDR3 protein. The data hold around 8,200 distinct CDR3 sequences, with roughly 50% observed a single time. The specimen was CD4+ T cells from blood, cultured in vitro. The receptor set was obtained from a human donor in good health. Both conserved end residues are part of each CDR3. Each record gives: clone size, J gene, D gene, V gene, CDR3 protein, CDR3 DNA. A D gene is named only where the DNA matches it firmly. Clone size is shown for a subset of rows, as once, few, many or a class of expanded clone.

>NA|TRBJ1-2|TRBD1|TRBV27
CASRGQGAHYGYTF
TGTGCCAGCAGGGGACAGGGAGCCCACTATGGCTACACCTTC
>few|TRBJ1-6|TRBD1|TRBV20-1
CSARQGVGSPLHF
TGCAGTGCTAGACAGGGGGTTGGTTCACCCCTCCACTTT
>few|TRBJ2-5|NA|TRBV6-1
CASIKETQYF
TGTGCCAGCATCAAGGAGACCCAGTACTTC
>few|TRBJ2-3|TRBD2|TRBV14
CASSPTSGGRTDTQYF
TGTGCCAGCAGCCCCACTAGCGGGGGCCGCACAGATACGCAGTATTTT
>NA|TRBJ1-2|NA|TRBV19
CASSKEEWRSGYTF
TGTGCCAGTAGTAAAGAGGAATGGAGGTCCGGCTACACCTTC
>medium-sized|TRBJ1-5|NA|TRBV2
CASSHDGNQPQHF
TGTGCCAGCAGCCATGATGGCAATCAGCCCCAGCATTTT
>NA|TRBJ1-6|TRBD1|TRBV19
CASSIVRGVYNSPLHF
TGTGCCAGTAGTATCGTCAGGGGGGTTTATAATTCACCCCTCCACTTT
>few|TRBJ2-5|TRBD2|TRBV19
CASSIELAGGSQETQYF
TGTGCCAGTAGTATCGAACTAGCGGGGGGATCACAAGAGACCCAGTACTTC
>NA|TRBJ1-1|NA|TRBV5-4
CASSLGSGVPEAFF
TGTGCCAGCAGCTTGGGATCAGGCGTACCTGAAGCTTTCTTT
>few|TRBJ2-2|NA|TRBV7-2
CASSLDRNTGELFF
TGTGCCAGCAGCCTTGACAGGAACACCGGGGAGCTGTTTTTT
>few|TRBJ2-5|NA|TRBV7-2
CASSLGGVQETQYF
TGTGCCAGCAGCTTAGGGGGGGTCCAAGAGACCCAGTACTTC
>NA|TRBJ2-3|NA|TRBV6-5
CASSYSGTGVSDTQYF
TGTGCCAGCAGTTACTCCGGGACGGGGGTCTCAGATACGCAGTATTTT
>NA|TRBJ1-2|NA|TRBV25-1
CASSDQPGYGYTF
TGTGCCAGCAGTGATCAACCTGGATATGGCTACACCTTC
>few|TRBJ2-7|TRBD2|TRBV7-2
CASSSSGRAYEQYF
TGTGCCAGCAGCTCTAGCGGGAGGGCCTACGAGCAGTACTTC
>NA|TRBJ2-7|NA|TRBV12-3/TRBV12-4
CASSLSSGYEQYF
TGTGCCAGCAGCCTTAGCTCGGGGTACGAGCAGTACTTC
>NA|TRBJ2-5|TRBD1|TRBV18
CASSPPQGASPQYF
TGTGCCAGCTCACCACCGCAGGGGGCGAGTCCCCAGTACTTC
>NA|TRBJ1-2|TRBD1|TRBV2
CASRPTGRTGQYGYTF
TGTGCCAGCAGGCCGACAGGGCGAACTGGCCAATATGGCTACACCTTC
>NA|TRBJ1-2|NA|TRBV27
CASSLKGLLNYGYTF
TGTGCCAGCAGTTTGAAAGGGCTTCTTAACTATGGCTACACCTTC
>medium-sized|TRBJ1-2|NA|TRBV7-9
CASSGLRGDYGYTF
TGTGCCAGCAGCGGGCTCAGGGGCGACTATGGCTACACCTTC
>NA|TRBJ1-6|NA|TRBV4-3
CASSQEPGPNPNSPLHF
TGCGCCAGCAGCCAGGAACCGGGACCCAACCCTAATTCACCCCTCCACTTT